This passage covers 28 T cell receptor beta chains from one sample sequenced in a study of blood T cell repertoires in COVID-19 (dated by TCRdb to 2018 to 2020). Receptors were amplified or captured by the immunoSEQ multiplex PCR assay. Held by TCRdb, this immuneACCESS table contains in-frame sequences only and omits some clones. Under half of the omission traces to an unresolved V gene where checked; the cause of the rest is unknown. The table for this sample lists around 150,000 clones; roughly 90% of them were counted only once. Of the sample, about 4.1% is held by the ten largest clones. The specimen sequenced was peripheral blood. The receptors shown here come from a woman aged 55-69 years with active or convalescent COVID-19.

The rearrangement joins TRBV29-1 to TRBJ1-5; 9 nucleotides agree with TRBD1. The CDR3 runs to 14 residues. The germline CDR1 and CDR2 sequences are SQVTM and ANQGSEA. The junction had 3 bases not matched to a gene; V was cut back by 6 bases and J by 0 bases. The CDR3 protein is CSVGTGYSNQPQHF. Written as DNA, the CDR3 is TGCAGCGTGGGGACAGGGTATAGCAATCAGCCCCAGCATTTT.

This clone has only one observation. The chain uses TRBV19 and TRBJ2-5; TRBD1 agrees at 9 bases. V lost 5 bases and J lost 4; bases outside the gene matches: 8. Germline values: CDR1 LNHDA, CDR2 SQIVND (reference sequence). This CDR3 spans 15 amino acids. The DNA for the CDR3 is TGTGCCAGTAGTGCGGACCGGGACAGGGTAGAGACCCAGTACTTC. It specifies CASSADRDRVETQYF.

The V gene is TRBV4-1, the J gene TRBJ2-1; D unresolved. The germline V gene encodes CDR1 MGHRA and CDR2 YSYEKL. The ends were cut back, 0 bases at V and 4 bases at J, with 10 bases in the middle. This CDR3 has 15 residues. CDR3 sequence (DNA): TGCGCCAGCAGCCAAGATCTCCTTTTTTACAATGAGCAGTTCTTC. Protein: CASSQDLLFYNEQFF.

This clone was found a few times. Written as DNA, the CDR3 is TGCGCCAGCAGCCAAGATGACAGTAAGGGGGCTTTCTTT. It translates to CASSQDDSKGAFF. The chain couples TRBV4-1 to TRBJ1-1; D is perhaps TRBD1 (5 bases). There are 13 residues in the CDR3. From germline, CDR1 is MGHRA and CDR2 YSYEKL. V was cut by 0 bases and J by 11 bases, with 13 bases left in between.

CDR3 loop: CASSWGHRNYGYTF. As DNA, the CDR3 is TGTGCCAGCAGCTGGGGACACCGTAACTATGGCTACACCTTC. This sequence joins TRBV12-1 and TRBJ1-2; TRBD1 is the table's D call and was not checked against the DNA. TRBV12-1 is given as a pseudogene. This CDR3 comprises 14 residues.

The chain has TRBV29-1 and TRBJ2-4, with D possibly matching TRBD2 (5 bases). This CDR3 comprises 12 residues. V dropped 6 bases and J dropped 8 bases, with 14 bases sitting between them. Germline CDR1 SQVTM, CDR2 ANQGSEA. In DNA, the CDR3 is TGCAGCGTAGACTCGGATAGCGACATTCAGTACTTC. Translated, it gives CSVDSDSDIQYF.

The rearrangement joins TRBV4-3 to TRBJ2-4; 9 nucleotides align to TRBD2. Looked up from germline, CDR1 is LGHNA and CDR2 is YSLEER. After removal of 3 bases from V and 1 base from J, the junction contained 4 bases not matched to a gene. This CDR3 is 16 amino acids long. Here the CDR3 DNA reads TGCGCCAGCAGCCAGGGGGCGGGGGGGGCCAAAAACATTCAGTACTTC. Protein sequence: CASSQGAGGAKNIQYF.

The rearrangement links TRBV19 to TRBJ2-7, with 7 bases identical to TRBD1. The CDR3 loop spans 16 amino acids. The V segment lost 4 bases and the J segment 2 bases; nucleotides outside the gene matches: 11. Per germline, CDR1 LNHDA and CDR2 SQIVND (reference sequence). This chain's CDR3 is CASSTTGVGTPYEQYF. Written as DNA, the CDR3 is TGTGCCAGTAGTACTACAGGGGTAGGGACCCCCTACGAGCAGTACTTC. The full variable domain, completed using reference TRBV19 and TRBJ2-7, is DGGITQSPKYLFRKEGQNVTLSCEQNLNHDAMYWYRQDPGQGLRLIYYSQIVNDFQKGDIAEGYSVSREKKESFPLTVTSAQKNPTAFYLCASSTTGVGTPYEQYFGPGTRLTVT.

The chain combines TRBV30 with TRBJ2-5; 7 bases map to TRBD1. CDR1 and CDR2 (germline): GTSNPN, SVGIG (reference sequence). V was pared by 4 bases and J by 5 bases, with 10 bases of the junction left unmatched. The CDR3 covers 14 residues. In nucleotides, the CDR3 is TGTGCCTGGACTCAGGGGACAGCAGGGGAGACCCAGTACTTC. Translating gives CAWTQGTAGETQYF.

The rearrangement uses TRBV2 and TRBJ1-4; a weak D match, TRBD1 (5 bases). V was clipped by 6 bases and J by 7 bases, with 6 bases between them. The CDR3 consists of 11 residues. The germline gives CDR1 SNHLY, CDR2 FYNNEI. CDR3: CASRGGEKLFF. The CDR3 region has the DNA TGTGCCAGCAGGGGGGGTGAAAAACTGTTTTTT.

The rearrangement links TRBV12-3 or TRBV12-4 to TRBJ2-3, with D possibly being TRBD2 (6 bases). V was shortened by 7 bases and J by 8 bases, with 10 bases between the two germline ends. The CDR3 has 11 residues. Written as DNA, the CDR3 is TGTGCCAGCACCTTGGGGGGTACGCAGTATTTT. Its translation is CASTLGGTQYF.

The chain has TRBV24-1 and TRBJ2-2; 8 bases map to TRBD1. The germline gives CDR1 KGHDR, CDR2 SFDVKD. Losses at the gene ends were 4 bases for V and 4 bases for J; bases not matched to a gene: 10. The CDR3 loop spans 17 amino acids. Here the CDR3 DNA reads TGTGCCACCAGTGACCCCGCAGGGGGCACGAGCACCGGGGAGCTGTTTTTT. Protein: CATSDPAGGTSTGELFF.

The gene calls are TRBV6-2 or TRBV6-3 and TRBJ2-1; 10 nucleotides agree with TRBD1. V was pared by 6 bases and J by 2 bases, with 4 bases of the junction left unmatched. CDR1 is MNHEY and CDR2 is SVGEGT in the germline V gene. The CDR3 totals 15 residues. In nucleotides, the CDR3 is TGTGCCAGCAGCCCTGGACAGGGGGCCTACAATGAGCAGTTCTTC. Translating gives CASSPGQGAYNEQFF.

The CDR3 DNA reads TGTGCCAGCAGCTCCTTCGACACTCCTGGAGGGGAGACCCAGTACTTC. Protein product: CASSSFDTPGGETQYF. This chain links TRBV5-5 with TRBJ2-5; D perhaps matches TRBD2 (6 bases). There are 16 residues in the CDR3. V was clipped by 3 bases and J by 5 bases, with 20 bases between them. Germline-derived CDR1 and CDR2 are SGHKS and YYEKEE (reference sequence).

The chain carries TRBV5-1 and TRBJ2-1; possible D gene TRBD2, 6 bases. V was pared by 4 bases and J by 2 bases, with 13 bases between. The germline V gene has CDR1 SGHRS and CDR2 YFSETQ. CDR3 size: 15 residues. CDR3 DNA sequence: TGCGCCAGCAGCGCGAGCGGACTAACCTACAATGAGCAGTTCTTC. It yields the protein CASSASGLTYNEQFF.

The chain combines TRBV14 with TRBJ1-2; D not resolved. CDR1 and CDR2 from the germline V gene are SGHDN and FVKESK. Deletions cut 1 base from V and 4 bases from J, with 10 bases between. This CDR3 has 14 amino acids. The CDR3 bases are TGTGCCAGCAGCCAAGTGGCTACAGTCTATGGCTACACCTTC. Translating it yields CASSQVATVYGYTF.

V is TRBV6-1 and J is TRBJ1-2; maybe TRBD1 (5 bases). This CDR3 has 13 residues. Trimming took off 3 bases at V and 4 bases at J, with 9 bases between the two ends. From germline, CDR1 is MNHNS and CDR2 SASEGT. The chain's CDR3 is CASSDPGGYGYTF. DNA for the CDR3: TGTGCCAGCAGTGACCCGGGGGGCTATGGCTACACCTTC.

Only one count was recorded for this clone. V usage is TRBV19 and J usage is TRBJ1-1; 9 nucleotides align to TRBD1. The CDR3 consists of 16 residues. CDR1 is LNHDA, CDR2 SQIVND, per germline (reference sequence). The junction had 10 bases not matched to a gene; V was cut back by 3 bases and J by 5 bases. The CDR3, as DNA: TGTGCCAGTAGTATTATAAGAGGGACAGGGAGTACTGAAGCTTTCTTT. Its translation is CASSIIRGTGSTEAFF. The full variable domain, completed using reference TRBV19 and TRBJ1-1, is DGGITQSPKYLFRKEGQNVTLSCEQNLNHDAMYWYRQDPGQGLRLIYYSQIVNDFQKGDIAEGYSVSREKKESFPLTVTSAQKNPTAFYLCASSIIRGTGSTEAFFGQGTRLTVV.

Only a few counts were recorded for this clone. The chain uses TRBV19 and TRBJ2-3; the match to TRBD2 covers 7 bases. Trimming removed 1 base from V and 2 bases from J; junction bases left unmatched: 3. The germline V gene encodes CDR1 LNHDA and CDR2 SQIVND (reference sequence). The CDR3 has 15 residues. CDR3 DNA: TGTGCCAGTAGTATAGCGGGGGGAAACACAGATACGCAGTATTTT. Encoded protein: CASSIAGGNTDTQYF.

The chain has TRBV7-2 and TRBJ1-5; no firm D call. Germline V gives CDR1 SGHTA, CDR2 FQGNSA. This CDR3 spans 15 amino acids. V was shortened by 1 base and J by 1 base, with 8 bases between the two germline ends. This chain's CDR3 is CASSLVQSSNQPQHF. The CDR3 DNA sequence: TGTGCCAGCAGCTTAGTCCAGTCCAGCAATCAGCCCCAGCATTTT.

The chain combines TRBV14 with TRBJ1-2; tentative D call: TRBD1 (5 bases). The CDR3 length is 13 residues. The V end lost 0 bases, the J end lost 5 bases, and 7 bases lay between the germline ends. Germline V gene data show CDR1 as SGHDN and CDR2 as FVKESK. Written as DNA, the CDR3 is TGTGCCAGCAGCCAAGAGACAGCTTATGGCTACACCTTC. This sequence encodes CASSQETAYGYTF.

This chain joins TRBV25-1 and TRBJ2-1; 8 nucleotides align to TRBD2. Germline assignment: CDR1 MGHDK and CDR2 SYGVNS. The CDR3 spans 14 residues. Trimming took 1 base from V and 10 from J; bases not matched to a gene: 6. CDR3 nucleotide sequence: TGTGCCAGCAGTGAATCTGGGACTAGGGCCGAGCAGTTCTTC. Translating gives CASSESGTRAEQFF.

This clone appeared once. The V call is TRBV7-2, the J call TRBJ1-5; D call uncertain. Deletions cut 2 bases from V and 4 bases from J, with 6 bases between. This CDR3 spans 13 amino acids. CDR1 is SGHTA, CDR2 FQGNSA, per germline. CDR3 sequence reads: CASSLYRNQPQHF. DNA for the CDR3: TGTGCCAGCAGCTTATACAGAAATCAGCCCCAGCATTTT. Based on the CDR3 plus reference TRBV7-2 and TRBJ1-5, the full variable domain is GAGVSQSPSNKVTEKGKDVELRCDPISGHTALYWYRQSLGQGLEFLIYFQGNSAPDKSGLPSDRFSAERTGGSVSTLTIQRTQQEDSAVYLCASSLYRNQPQHFGDGTRLSIL.

V gene TRBV9 combines with J gene TRBJ1-6; TRBD1 might be the D (6 bases). The CDR3 consists of 15 residues. Germline CDR1 is SGDLS and CDR2 is YYNGEE. Trimming pared 0 bases from V and 6 bases from J, leaving 10 bases between. The CDR3: CASSVGTVFNSPLHF. The CDR3 DNA follows: TGTGCCAGCAGCGTAGGGACAGTGTTTAATTCACCCCTCCACTTT.

The genes are TRBV5-4 and TRBJ2-2; 9 bases line up with TRBD2. The CDR3 runs to 18 residues. Looked up from germline, CDR1 is SGHNT and CDR2 is YYREEE (reference sequence). The V and J ends lost 2 bases and 4 bases, in that order; junction bases with no gene match: 12. The CDR3 protein is CASSLLRAGGPVTGELFF. The CDR3 coding sequence is TGTGCCAGCAGCTTACTCCGTGCGGGGGGGCCGGTCACCGGGGAGCTGTTTTTT.

The chain joins TRBV5-6 to TRBJ2-7; D may be TRBD1 (6 bases). Germline CDR1 is SGHDT and CDR2 is YYEEEE. The V end lost 0 bases, the J end lost 2 bases, and 9 bases lay between the germline ends. The CDR3 has 14 amino acids. In DNA form, the CDR3 reads TGTGCCAGCAGCTTGGACAGGGAGACCTACGAGCAGTACTTC. Its protein product is CASSLDRETYEQYF. The full variable domain, completed using reference TRBV5-6 and TRBJ2-7, is DAGVTQSPTHLIKTRGQQVTLRCSPKSGHDTVSWYQQALGQGPQFIFQYYEEEERQRGNFPDRFSGHQFPNYSSELNVNALLLGDSALYLCASSLDRETYEQYFGPGTRLTVT.

The chain has TRBV10-3 and TRBJ2-7; possible D gene TRBD1, 6 bases. Germline CDR1 and CDR2: ENHRY and SYGVKD. The CDR3 runs 12 residues. The V end lost 6 bases, the J end lost 2 bases, and 8 bases lay between the germline ends. The CDR3, as DNA: TGTGCCATCAGGGACAGAGCCTACGAGCAGTACTTC. Protein: CAIRDRAYEQYF.

The chain recombines TRBV2 with TRBJ1-5; 11 nucleotides align to TRBD1. The CDR3 length is 13 residues. The V gene end was trimmed by 8 bases and the J gene end by 6 bases; junction bases not matched to a gene: 3. Germline V gene data show CDR1 as SNHLY and CDR2 as FYNNEI. This CDR3 reads CASVGTGGQPQHF. The CDR3 nucleotides are TGTGCCAGCGTCGGGACAGGGGGTCAGCCCCAGCATTTT.